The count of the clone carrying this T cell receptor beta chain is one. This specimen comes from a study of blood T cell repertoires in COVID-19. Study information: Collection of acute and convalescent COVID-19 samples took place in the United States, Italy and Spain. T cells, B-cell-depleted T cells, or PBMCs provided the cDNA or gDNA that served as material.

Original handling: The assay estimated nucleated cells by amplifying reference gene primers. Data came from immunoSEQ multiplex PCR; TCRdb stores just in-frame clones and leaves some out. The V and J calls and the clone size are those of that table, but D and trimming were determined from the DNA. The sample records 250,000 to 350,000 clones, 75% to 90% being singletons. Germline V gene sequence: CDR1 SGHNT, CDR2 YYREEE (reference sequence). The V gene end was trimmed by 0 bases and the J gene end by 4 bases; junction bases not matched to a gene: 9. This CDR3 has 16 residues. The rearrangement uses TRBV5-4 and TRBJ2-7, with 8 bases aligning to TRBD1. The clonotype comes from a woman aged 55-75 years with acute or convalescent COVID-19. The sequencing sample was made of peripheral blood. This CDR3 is CASSLAGAGGAYEQYF. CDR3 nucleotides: TGTGCCAGCAGCTTGGCCGGGGCAGGGGGCGCGTACGAGCAGTACTTC. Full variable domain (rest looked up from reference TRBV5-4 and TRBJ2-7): ETGVTQSPTHLIKTRGQQVTLRCSSQSGHNTVSWYQQALGQGPQFIFQYYREEENGRGNFPPRFSGLQFPNYSSELNVNALELDDSALYLCASSLAGAGGAYEQYFGPGTRLTVT.